This T cell receptor beta chain came from a study of blood T cell repertoires in COVID-19. Turning to the study itself: Sources were T cells, B-cell-depleted T cells, or PBMCs; the material itself was cDNA or gDNA.

CDR1 and CDR2 (germline): LNHDA, SQIVND (reference sequence). The junction had 8 bases not matched to a gene; V was cut back by 5 bases and J by 7 bases. The CDR3 length is 14 residues. This clone has a handful of counts. Original handling: Amplification of reference gene primers was used by the study to estimate nucleated cell counts. Profiling relied on immunoSEQ multiplex PCR, and the TCRdb table lists in-frame clones only, not all of them. V and J calls plus clone size are reproduced from that table; the DNA served to infer D and trimming. This sample has around 200,000 clones, with about 85% found just once.

The sequence derives from a man in his forties with acute or convalescent COVID-19. The source material was peripheral blood. The chain has TRBV19 and TRBJ2-1; 7 bases match TRBD2. CDR3 DNA sequence: TGTGCCAGTAGTCCCCAGCGGGGTGATAATGAGCAGTTCTTC. Its translation is CASSPQRGDNEQFF.